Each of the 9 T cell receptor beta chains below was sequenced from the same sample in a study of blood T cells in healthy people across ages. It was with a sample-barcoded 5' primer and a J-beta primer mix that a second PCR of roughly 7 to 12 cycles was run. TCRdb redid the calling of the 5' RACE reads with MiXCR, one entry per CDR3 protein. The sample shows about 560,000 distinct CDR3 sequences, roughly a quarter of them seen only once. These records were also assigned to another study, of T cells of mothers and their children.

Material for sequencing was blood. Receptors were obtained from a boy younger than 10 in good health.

The CDR3 protein is CSAIAGVSDIQYF. In DNA form, the CDR3 reads TGCAGTGCTATAGCGGGAGTGAGTGACATTCAGTACTTC. The rearrangement joins TRBV20-1 to TRBJ2-4; 9 positions agree with TRBD2. This CDR3 spans 13 amino acids. V was clipped by 4 bases and J by 8 bases; unmatched bases: 6. Germline CDR1 and CDR2: DFQATT and SNEGSKA (reference sequence).

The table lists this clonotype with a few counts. In nucleotides, the CDR3 is TGCAGCGTCCTCAACGGTGGGGGTTCCAACGTCCTGACTTTC. Translation: CSVLNGGGSNVLTF. The chain is built from TRBV29-1 and TRBJ2-6; the D call may be TRBD1 or TRBD2 (5 bases each). Germline V lookup: CDR1 SQVTM, CDR2 ANQGSEA. V lost 6 bases to trimming and J lost 8 bases, with 17 bases between them. This CDR3 contains 14 residues.

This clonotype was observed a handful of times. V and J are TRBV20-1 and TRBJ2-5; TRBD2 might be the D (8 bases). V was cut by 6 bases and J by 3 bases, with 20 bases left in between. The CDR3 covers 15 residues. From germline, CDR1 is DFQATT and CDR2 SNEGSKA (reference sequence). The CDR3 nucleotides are TGCAGTGCGCCCCCAAGGGGGCGGGGGGAAGAGACCCAGTACTTC. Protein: CSAPPRGRGEETQYF.

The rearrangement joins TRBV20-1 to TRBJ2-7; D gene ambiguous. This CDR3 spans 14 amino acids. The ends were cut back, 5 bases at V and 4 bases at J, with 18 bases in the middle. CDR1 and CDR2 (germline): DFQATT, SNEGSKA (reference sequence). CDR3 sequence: CSALLGSRAYEQYF. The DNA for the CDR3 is TGCAGTGCTCTACTGGGTAGTAGGGCGTACGAGCAGTACTTC.

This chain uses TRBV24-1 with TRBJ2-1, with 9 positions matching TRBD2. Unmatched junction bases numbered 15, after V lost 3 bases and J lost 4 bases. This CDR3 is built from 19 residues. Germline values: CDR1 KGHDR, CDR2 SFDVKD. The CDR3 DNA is TGTGCCACCAGTGATCCTAGCGGGATGGTGGGTGGGTGTTACAATGAGCAGTTCTTC. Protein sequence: CATSDPSGMVGGCYNEQFF.

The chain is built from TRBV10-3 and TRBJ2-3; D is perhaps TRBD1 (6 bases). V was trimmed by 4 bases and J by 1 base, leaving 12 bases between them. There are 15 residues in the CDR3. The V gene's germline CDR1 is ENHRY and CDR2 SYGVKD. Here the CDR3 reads CAISGGDIRTDTQYF. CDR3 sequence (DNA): TGTGCCATCAGTGGTGGGGACATCCGCACAGATACGCAGTATTTT.

This chain's CDR3 is CASSTRTSGVSYNEQFF. The CDR3 DNA follows: TGTGCCAGCAGCACCCGGACTAGCGGGGTCTCCTACAATGAGCAGTTCTTC. The rearrangement joins TRBV7-9 to TRBJ2-1; 12 bases agree with TRBD2. The CDR3 spans 17 residues. V shed 5 bases and J 0 bases; nucleotides not matched to a gene: 5. Germline V CDR1 and CDR2: SEHNR, FQNEAQ (reference sequence).

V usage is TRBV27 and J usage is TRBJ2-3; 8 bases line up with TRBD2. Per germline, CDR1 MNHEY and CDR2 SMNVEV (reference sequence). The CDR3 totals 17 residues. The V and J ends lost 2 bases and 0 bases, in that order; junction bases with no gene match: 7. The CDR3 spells CASSLSGRWGSTDTQYF. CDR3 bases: TGTGCCAGCAGTTTAAGCGGGAGATGGGGCAGCACAGATACGCAGTATTTT.

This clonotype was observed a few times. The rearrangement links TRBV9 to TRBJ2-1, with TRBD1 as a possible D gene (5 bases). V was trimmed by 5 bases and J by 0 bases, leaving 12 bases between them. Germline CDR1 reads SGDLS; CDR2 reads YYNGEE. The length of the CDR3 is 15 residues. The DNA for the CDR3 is TGTGCCAGCAGTGCCGACAGTAACTCCTACAATGAGCAGTTCTTC. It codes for CASSADSNSYNEQFF.